The 11 T cell receptor beta chains presented below share a single source sample, sequenced in a study of T cells in Graves' hyperthyroidism and ophthalmopathy. What was amplified from RNA transcripts were TCR beta CDR3 regions. A set of HTBI primers served as the primers for a first-round RT-PCR of the TCR CDR3. MiXCR, applied by TCRdb to the multiplex PCR reads, yields one record per CDR3 protein. There are around 490,000 distinct CDR3 sequences in the sample; about 20% occur only once, and about 50% lies in the top ten. The material sequenced was blood. The receptors derive from a man between 35 and 55 years old with Graves' ophthalmopathy.

This clonotype was picked up many times. The genes are TRBV7-2 and TRBJ1-1; TRBD1 matches 7 bases. Germline CDR1 reads SGHTA; CDR2 reads FQGNSA. The V and J ends lost 4 bases and 2 bases, in that order; junction bases with no gene match: 13. The CDR3 is 17 amino acids. The CDR3 nucleotides are TGTGCCAGCAGCTGGTCGGAACAGGGGTCGGGTAACACTGAAGCTTTCTTT. Its protein is CASSWSEQGSGNTEAFF.

The gene calls are TRBV24-1 and TRBJ2-7; unclear D gene. CDR3 size: 11 residues. The V gene's germline CDR1 is KGHDR and CDR2 SFDVKD. Trimming cost V 6 bases and J 7 bases, with 9 bases left between them. The CDR3 loop is CATSSIGEQYF. The DNA of the CDR3 is TGTGCCACCAGTTCGATTGGGGAGCAGTACTTC.

This clonotype came up a few times. V and J are TRBV10-3 and TRBJ2-4; 9 nucleotides agree with TRBD1. The CDR3 contains 13 residues. The germline gives CDR1 ENHRY, CDR2 SYGVKD. The V segment lost 8 bases and the J segment 8 bases; nucleotides outside the gene matches: 7. Here the CDR3 DNA reads TGTGCCATCCGGCGACAGGGGGGTCACATTCAGTACTTC. This translates into CAIRRQGGHIQYF.

This clonotype was detected only a few times. The chain has TRBV28 and TRBJ2-5; D is unclear. The CDR3 is 15 residues long. V lost 6 bases and J 7 bases, leaving 21 bases between the germline ends. Germline assignment: CDR1 MDHEN and CDR2 SYDVKM. The CDR3 coding sequence is TGTGCCAGCAGCGGCTCCCCAGACGTTCTGGGGACCCAGTACTTC. Protein product: CASSGSPDVLGTQYF.

This clonotype has a count of ten or more. The genes are TRBV12-3 or TRBV12-4 and TRBJ2-1; D gene unclear. The CDR3 length is 15 residues. Trimming shortened V by 4 bases and J by 8 bases, and 18 bases separated the two germline ends. CDR3 DNA: TGTGCCAGCAGTTCTGACGGACGGTTGTTGGATGAGCAGTTCTTC. Its protein product is CASSSDGRLLDEQFF.

Comment on this clonotype: A much more abundant neighbour one base away suggests this may be a read error. This chain connects TRBV30 to TRBJ1-1; no reliable D call. CDR3 length: 12 amino acids. CDR1 is GTSNPN, CDR2 SVGIG, per germline (reference sequence). The chain's CDR3 is CAWTTENTGAFF. CDR3 coding DNA: TGTGCCTGGACTACAGAGAACACTGGAGCTTTCTTT.

CDR3 in amino acids: CASSSSLFTEQYF. The CDR3 bases are TGTGCCAGCAGCTCCTCTTTGTTCACCGAGCAGTACTTC. The chain uses TRBV7-6 and TRBJ2-7; D gene ambiguous. The germline CDR1 and CDR2 sequences are SGHVS and FNYEAQ. The CDR3 runs 13 residues. V was trimmed by 4 bases and J by 6 bases, leaving 13 bases between them.

This clonotype was seen repeatedly, ten times or more. The chain carries TRBV6-2 or TRBV6-3 and TRBJ2-1, with D unclear. Trimming took 6 bases from V and 5 from J, leaving 8 bases between them. Germline V gene lookup returns CDR1 MNHEY and CDR2 SVGEGT. This CDR3 is built from 12 residues. The CDR3 sequence: CASRRTHNEQFF. The CDR3 DNA reads TGTGCCAGCAGGAGGACGCACAATGAGCAGTTCTTC.

This clonotype was detected only a few times. The chain recombines TRBV19 with TRBJ2-1, with D hard to call. The V end lost 2 bases, the J end lost 6 bases, and 8 bases lay between the germline ends. The CDR3 length is 13 residues. Looked up from germline, CDR1 is LNHDA and CDR2 is SQIVND (reference sequence). Here the CDR3 reads CASSINPVNEQFF. Written as DNA, the CDR3 is TGTGCCAGTAGTATAAATCCGGTCAATGAGCAGTTCTTC.

Concerning this clonotype itself: The DNA is omitted, as the CDR3 cannot be located on it reliably, and the CDR3 follows TCRdb's listing. This rearrangement joins TRBV5-1 to TRBJ2-5; TRBD1, the D gene given by the table, was not confirmed from the DNA. Germline lookup yields CDR1 SGHRS and CDR2 YFSETQ. Counting both end residues, the CDR3 totals 16 amino acids. CDR3 in amino acids: CASSLGFGPGKETQYF.

This clonotype came up many times. The chain links TRBV7-8 to TRBJ2-7; TRBD2 is a possible D gene (5 bases). Trimming cost V 0 bases and J 3 bases, with 15 bases left between them. Germline V gives CDR1 SGHVS, CDR2 FQNEAQ. The CDR3 loop spans 16 amino acids. The CDR3 region has the DNA TGTGCCAGCAGCTTAGCGCTCAGTTCGGAGGACTACGAGCAGTACTTC. Translating gives CASSLALSSEDYEQYF.